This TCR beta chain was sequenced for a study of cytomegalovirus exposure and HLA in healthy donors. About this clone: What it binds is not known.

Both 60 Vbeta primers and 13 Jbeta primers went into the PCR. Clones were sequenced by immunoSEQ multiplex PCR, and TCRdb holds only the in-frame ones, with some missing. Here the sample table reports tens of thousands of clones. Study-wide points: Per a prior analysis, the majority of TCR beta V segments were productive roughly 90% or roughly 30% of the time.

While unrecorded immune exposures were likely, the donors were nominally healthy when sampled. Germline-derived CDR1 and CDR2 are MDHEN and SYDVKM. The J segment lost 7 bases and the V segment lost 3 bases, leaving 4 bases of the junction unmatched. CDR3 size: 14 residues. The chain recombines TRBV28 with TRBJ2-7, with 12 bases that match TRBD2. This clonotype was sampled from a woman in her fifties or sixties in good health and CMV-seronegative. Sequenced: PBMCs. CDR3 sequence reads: CASSFGGLAGEQYF. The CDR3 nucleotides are TGTGCCAGCAGTTTTGGCGGACTAGCGGGAGAGCAGTACTTC. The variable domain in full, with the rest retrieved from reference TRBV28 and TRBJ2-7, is DVKVTQSSRYLVKRTGEKVFLECVQDMDHENMFWYRQDPGLGLRLIYFSYDVKMKEKGDIPEGYSVSREKKERFSLILESASTNQTSMYLCASSFGGLAGEQYFGPGTRLTVT.